The next 10 T cell receptor beta chains were all read from a single sample in a study of blood T cell repertoires in COVID-19. Data came from immunoSEQ multiplex PCR; TCRdb stores just in-frame clones and leaves some out. The table has 200,000 to 300,000 clones, approximately 86% seen once. Sequenced material: PBMCs or T cells enriched from blood (not recorded which). Receptors were obtained from a woman under 30 who had recovered from COVID-19.

This clone has only one observation. The chain combines TRBV7-2 with TRBJ1-2, with TRBD1 matching over 8 bases. The CDR3 length is 15 residues. V was clipped by 3 bases and J by 4 bases; unmatched bases: 7. In germline, CDR1 is SGHTA, CDR2 FQGNSA. CDR3 DNA: TGTGCCAGCAGCTTGCCATCTGACAGGGGCTATGGCTACACCTTC. It translates to CASSLPSDRGYGYTF.

Comment on this clone: One junction end disagrees with the germline gene, perhaps due to a read error. The chain links TRBV7-3 to TRBJ2-1, with 9 bases identical to TRBD2. This CDR3 is 12 amino acids long. The germline V gene encodes CDR1 SGHTA and CDR2 FQGTGA. The CDR3 region has the DNA TGTGCCAGCAGCCTTCCGGGACTAGCATACGTCTTC. Protein sequence: CASSLPGLAYVF.

This clone turned up a few times. This chain joins TRBV2 and TRBJ1-4; D is ambiguous. Germline assignment: CDR1 SNHLY and CDR2 FYNNEI. The V and J ends lost 7 bases and 8 bases respectively, with 20 bases between them. The CDR3 is 15 residues long. The CDR3 is CASMRIAGLWEKLFF. CDR3 sequence (DNA): TGTGCCAGCATGAGGATTGCGGGTTTGTGGGAAAAACTGTTTTTT.

The chain couples TRBV5-1 to TRBJ1-2; 8 bases agree with TRBD1. Germline CDR1 is SGHRS and CDR2 is YFSETQ. The V and J ends lost 2 bases and 4 bases, in that order; junction bases with no gene match: 4. This CDR3 is built from 14 residues. Written as DNA, the CDR3 is TGCGCCAGCAGCTTCGGACAGGGACCCTATGGCTACACCTTC. Encoded protein: CASSFGQGPYGYTF.

This sequence joins TRBV7-2 and TRBJ1-1; TRBD1 might be the D (5 bases). Trimming cost V 0 bases and J 1 base, with 9 bases left between them. Germline CDR1 reads SGHTA; CDR2 reads FQGNSA. The CDR3 covers 15 residues. Here the CDR3 DNA reads TGTGCCAGCAGCTTAGCCTCGGGGGGGAACACTGAAGCTTTCTTT. Translating gives CASSLASGGNTEAFF.

V gene TRBV5-1 combines with J gene TRBJ2-6, with D maybe TRBD2 (7 bases). Germline loops: CDR1 SGHRS, CDR2 YFSETQ. The CDR3 contains 18 residues. Trimming took off 4 bases at V and 2 bases at J, with 19 bases between the two ends. The CDR3 nucleotides read TGCGCCAGCAGCCTGACCGGCAGGGGAGGGACTGGGGCCAACGTCCTGACTTTC. Amino acid sequence: CASSLTGRGGTGANVLTF.

CDR3 region: CAWIPDDRDSGNTIYF. Here the CDR3 DNA reads TGTGCCTGGATTCCCGACGACAGGGACTCTGGAAACACCATATATTTT. V and J are TRBV30 and TRBJ1-3, with 7 nucleotides matching TRBD1. The CDR3 loop spans 16 amino acids. Germline-derived CDR1 and CDR2 are GTSNPN and SVGIG (reference sequence). V shed 4 bases, J shed 0 bases, and the junction held 9 bases outside the gene matches.

This chain uses TRBV19 with TRBJ1-2; 7 bases line up with TRBD1. The CDR3 contains 14 residues. Trimming removed 9 bases from V and 5 bases from J; junction bases left unmatched: 12. The germline CDR1 and CDR2 sequences are LNHDA and SQIVND (reference sequence). CDR3 residues: CASFNRDRIYGYTF. CDR3 nucleotide sequence: TGTGCCAGCTTTAACCGGGACAGAATATATGGCTACACCTTC.

The chain couples TRBV18 to TRBJ1-3, with D maybe TRBD1 (6 bases). From germline, CDR1 is KGHSH and CDR2 LQKENI. V was trimmed by 9 bases and J by 0 bases, leaving 15 bases between them. The CDR3 extends over 15 amino acids. CDR3 residues: CASVSGHHSGNTIYF. Written as DNA, the CDR3 is TGTGCCAGTGTATCGGGACACCACTCTGGAAACACCATATATTTT.

This clone was seen a few times. The gene calls are TRBV11-2 and TRBJ1-2; unclear D gene. Germline V gene data show CDR1 as SGHAT and CDR2 as FQNNGV. This CDR3 contains 12 residues. Trimming left V 0 bases short and J 10 bases short, with 9 bases between. The CDR3 loop reads CASSLDIWAYTF. The CDR3 coding sequence is TGTGCCAGCAGCTTAGATATATGGGCCTACACCTTC.